This T cell receptor (beta chain) was observed in a study of shared clonotypes between healthy human individuals. Germline CDR1 is MDHEN and CDR2 is SYDVKM. This CDR3 is built from 15 residues. Trimming at V came to 6 bases and at J to 10 bases, leaving 12 bases not matched to a gene. For this clone: Its antigen is unknown.

The assay was immunoSEQ multiplex PCR, and TCRdb's table has in-frame clones only and misses some. The repertoire includes almost 700,000 clones, 90% to 95% of them detected once, and more than 20% sits in the top ten. Study-wide results and caveats: Non-shared clonotypes had lower generation probabilities than those shared by all four donors.

Terminally differentiated effector memory CD45RA+ cells were excluded from the naive CD8 cells, which were CD45RO-negative and positively selected for CCR7. The chain is built from TRBV28 and TRBJ2-1; 10 nucleotides match TRBD1. Sequencing was done on a sample of naive CD8+ T cells sorted from blood. The TCR sequence derives from a man in his thirties or forties in good health. This chain's CDR3 is CASRRAGQGLIEQFF. CDR3 in DNA: TGTGCCAGCAGGCGAGCGGGACAGGGGCTTATCGAGCAGTTCTTC.